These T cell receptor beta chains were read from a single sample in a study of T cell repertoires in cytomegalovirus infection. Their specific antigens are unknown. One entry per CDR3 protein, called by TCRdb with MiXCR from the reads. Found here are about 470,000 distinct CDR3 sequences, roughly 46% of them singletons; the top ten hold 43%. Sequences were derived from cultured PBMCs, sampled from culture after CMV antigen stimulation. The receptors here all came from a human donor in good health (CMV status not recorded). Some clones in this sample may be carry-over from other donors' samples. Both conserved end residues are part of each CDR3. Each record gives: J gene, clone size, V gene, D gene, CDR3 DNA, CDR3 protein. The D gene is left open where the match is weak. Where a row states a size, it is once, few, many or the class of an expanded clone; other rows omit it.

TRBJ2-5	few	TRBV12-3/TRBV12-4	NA	TGTGCCAGCAGATCCCCCTTGGAGACCCAGTACTTC	CASRSPLETQYF
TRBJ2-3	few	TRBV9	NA	TGTGCCAGCAGCGTCCAGGGGACAGATACGCAGTATTTT	CASSVQGTDTQYF
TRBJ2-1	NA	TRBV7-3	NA	TGTGCCAGCAGCTTCCTCACAGGGAGCTCCTACAATGAGCAGTTCTTC	CASSFLTGSSYNEQFF
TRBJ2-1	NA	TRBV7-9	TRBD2	TGTGCCAGCAGCTTTCTAGCGGGGGTTATGGGATCCTACAATGAGCAGTTCTTC	CASSFLAGVMGSYNEQFF
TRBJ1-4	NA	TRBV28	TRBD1	TGTGCCAGCATCCATCAGGGGGCTGAAAAACTGTTTTTT	CASIHQGAEKLFF
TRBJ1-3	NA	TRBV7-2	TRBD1	TGTGCCAGCAGCTTCAGGGGGATCAGCTCTGGAAACACCATATATTTT	CASSFRGISSGNTIYF
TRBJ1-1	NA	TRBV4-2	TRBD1	TGTGCCAGCAGCCCCTCTCCACAGGGGACCATGTCTGAAGCTTTCTTT	CASSPSPQGTMSEAFF
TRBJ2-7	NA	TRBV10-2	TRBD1	TGTGCCAGCAGTGAGTGGACAGGGTCGGCCTACGAGCAGTACTTC	CASSEWTGSAYEQYF
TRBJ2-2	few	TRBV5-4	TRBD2	TGTGCCAGCAGCCCACTAGCGGGAGCAACCGGGGAGCTGTTTTTT	CASSPLAGATGELFF
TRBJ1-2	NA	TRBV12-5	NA	TGTGCTAGTGGTCAAAATCGGGTTGAGGGCTACACCTTC	CASGQNRVEGYTF
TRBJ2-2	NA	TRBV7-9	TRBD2	TGTGCCAGCAGCCCAGCTCTAGCGGCGAACACCGGGGAGCTGTTTTTT	CASSPALAANTGELFF
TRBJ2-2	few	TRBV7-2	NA	TGTGCCAGCAGCTTAGCCGCGGGACAGAGAAACACCGGGGAGCTGTTTTTT	CASSLAAGQRNTGELFF
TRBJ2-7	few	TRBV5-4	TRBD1	TGTGCCAGCAGCTCGCGCTCGGGACAGGGAGCCTACGAGCAGTACTTC	CASSSRSGQGAYEQYF
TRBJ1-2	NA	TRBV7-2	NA	TGTGCCAGCAGCCCCCTGACACGAACCTATGGCTACACCTTC	CASSPLTRTYGYTF
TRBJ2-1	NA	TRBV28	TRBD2	TGTGCCAGCAGTCTCCGCGGGGGGGTCGATGAGCAGTTCTTC	CASSLRGGVDEQFF
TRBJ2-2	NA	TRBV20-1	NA	TGCAGTGCTAGGGACCGGGGGACACCCGGGGAGCTGTTTTTT	CSARDRGTPGELFF
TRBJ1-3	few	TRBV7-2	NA	TGTGCCAGCAGCTCGGCCGATGGAAACACCATATATTTT	CASSSADGNTIYF
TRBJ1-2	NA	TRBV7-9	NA	TGTGCCAGCAGCTTGTATGGGGGGCGCCCCTATGGCTACACCTTC	CASSLYGGRPYGYTF
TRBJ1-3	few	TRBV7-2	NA	TGTGCCAGCAGCTTATACGGCCCTGGCGCTGGAAACACCATATATTTT	CASSLYGPGAGNTIYF
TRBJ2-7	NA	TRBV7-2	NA	TGTGCCAGCAGCCCATTCCGGCCAGGGAGCTCCTACGAGCAGTACTTC	CASSPFRPGSSYEQYF
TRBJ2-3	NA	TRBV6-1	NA	TGTGCCAGCAGCCCCAGCGGGTCGGGTACGCAGTATTTT	CASSPSGSGTQYF
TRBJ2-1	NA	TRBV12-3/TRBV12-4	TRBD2	TGTGCCAGCAGTTTCGGTCTTGGACTAGCGGATGAGCAGTTCTTC	CASSFGLGLADEQFF
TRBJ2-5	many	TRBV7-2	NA	TGTGCCAGCAGCTTGACAGTTCAAGAGACCCAGTACTTC	CASSLTVQETQYF
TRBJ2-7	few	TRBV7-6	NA	TGTGCCAGCAGCCGGGGGAACCCCTACGAGCAGTACTTC	CASSRGNPYEQYF
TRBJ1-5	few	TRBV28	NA	TGTGCCAGCAGACCGGGCGACGGGCAGCCCCAGCATTTT	CASRPGDGQPQHF
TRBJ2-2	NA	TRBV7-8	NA	TGTGCCAGCACCGCGGGGAGAGGGAACACCGGGGAGCTGTTTTTT	CASTAGRGNTGELFF
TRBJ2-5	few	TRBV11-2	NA	TGTGCCAGCAGCTCCCCTGGGGCAGGGAAAGAGACCCAGTACTTC	CASSSPGAGKETQYF
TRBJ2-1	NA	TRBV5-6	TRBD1	TGTGCCAGCGACAGGGTCCCCTACAATGAGCAGTTCTTC	CASDRVPYNEQFF